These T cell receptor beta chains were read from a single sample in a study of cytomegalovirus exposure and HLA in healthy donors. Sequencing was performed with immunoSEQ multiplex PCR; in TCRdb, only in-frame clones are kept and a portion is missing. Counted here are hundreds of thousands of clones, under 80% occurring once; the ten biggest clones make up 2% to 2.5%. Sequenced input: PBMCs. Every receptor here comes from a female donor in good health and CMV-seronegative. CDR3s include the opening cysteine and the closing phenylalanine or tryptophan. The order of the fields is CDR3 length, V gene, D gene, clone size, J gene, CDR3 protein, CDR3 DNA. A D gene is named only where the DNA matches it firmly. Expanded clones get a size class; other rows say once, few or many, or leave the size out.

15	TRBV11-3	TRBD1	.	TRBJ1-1	CASSSLPGTDTEAFF	TGTGCCAGCAGCTCATTGCCCGGGACAGACACTGAAGCTTTCTTT
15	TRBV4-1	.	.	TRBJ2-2	CASSPDLTTPGLLFF	TGCGCCAGCAGCCCGGATCTAACTACCCCAGGGTTGCTGTTTTTT
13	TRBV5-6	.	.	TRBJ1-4	CASSRTVFEKLFF	TGTGCCAGCAGCCGGACAGTATTTGAAAAACTGTTTTTT
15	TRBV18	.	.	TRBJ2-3	CASSPMGAGTDTQYF	TGTGCCAGCTCACCAATGGGGGCAGGCACAGATACGCAGTATTTT
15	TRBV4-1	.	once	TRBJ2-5	CASSQEEAVGETQYF	TGCGCCAGCAGCCAAGAGGAGGCAGTGGGGGAGACCCAGTACTTC
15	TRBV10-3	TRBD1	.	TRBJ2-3	CASTMDRGATDTQYF	TGTGCCAGCACTATGGACAGGGGAGCCACAGATACGCAGTATTTT
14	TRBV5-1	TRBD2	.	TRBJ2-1	CASSLIAGGNEQFF	TGCGCCAGCAGCCTTATAGCGGGAGGAAATGAGCAGTTCTTC
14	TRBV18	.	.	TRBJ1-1	CASSPGGSGREAFF	TGTGCCAGCTCACCAGGGGGCTCCGGCCGAGAAGCTTTCTTT
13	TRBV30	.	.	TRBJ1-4	CAWSRERGEKLFF	TGTGCCTGGAGTAGGGAAAGGGGTGAAAAACTGTTTTTT
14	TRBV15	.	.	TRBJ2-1	CATSRDRLIDEQFF	TGTGCCACCAGCAGAGATAGACTCATTGATGAGCAGTTCTTC
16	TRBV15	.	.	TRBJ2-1	CATSREQVVRGNEQFF	TGTGCCACCAGCAGAGAACAGGTGGTTAGGGGCAATGAGCAGTTCTTC
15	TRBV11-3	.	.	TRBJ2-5	CASSPHGSGQETQYF	TGTGCCAGCAGCCCGCATGGGAGCGGCCAAGAGACCCAGTACTTC
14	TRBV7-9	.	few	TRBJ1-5	CASSGQAGVQPQHF	TGTGCCAGCAGCGGCCAAGCAGGGGTTCAGCCCCAGCATTTT
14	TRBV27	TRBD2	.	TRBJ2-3	CASRGTSGSHTQYF	TGTGCCAGCAGGGGGACTAGCGGGAGTCATACGCAGTATTTT
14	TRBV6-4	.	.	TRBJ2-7	CASSDPRLVGEQYF	TGTGCCAGCAGTGACCCCCGGCTAGTTGGGGAGCAGTACTTC
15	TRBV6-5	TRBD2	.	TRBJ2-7	CATRPLAGGQNEQYF	TGTGCCACCCGCCCTCTAGCGGGAGGGCAGAACGAGCAGTACTTC
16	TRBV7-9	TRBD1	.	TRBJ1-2	CASSLMTGQINYGYTF	TGTGCCAGCAGCTTAATGACGGGACAGATAAACTATGGCTACACCTTC
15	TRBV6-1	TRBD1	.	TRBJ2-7	CASSDTGTGHYEQYF	TGTGCCAGCAGCGACACCGGGACAGGCCACTACGAGCAGTACTTC
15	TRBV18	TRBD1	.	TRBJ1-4	CASSPATGGSEKLFF	TGTGCCAGCTCACCAGCGACAGGGGGTAGTGAAAAACTGTTTTTT
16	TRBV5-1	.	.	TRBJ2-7	CASSLDPGQPSYEQYF	TGCGCCAGCAGCTTGGATCCGGGTCAGCCATCCTACGAGCAGTACTTC
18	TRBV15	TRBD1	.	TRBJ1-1	CATSRDIGTGGYSTEAFF	TGTGCCACCAGCAGAGATATAGGTACAGGGGGATATAGCACTGAAGCTTTCTTT
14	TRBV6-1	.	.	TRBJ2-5	CASSEYKGGETQYF	TGTGCCAGCAGTGAATACAAGGGAGGCGAGACCCAGTACTTC
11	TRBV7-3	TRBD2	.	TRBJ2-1	CASSETGGQFF	TGTGCCAGCAGCGAAACGGGGGGGCAGTTCTTC
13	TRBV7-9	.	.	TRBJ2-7	CSSSLGRSYEQYF	TGTTCCAGCAGCTTGGGCAGAAGCTACGAGCAGTACTTC
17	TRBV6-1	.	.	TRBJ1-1	CASSEDRSGYRNTEAFF	TGTGCCAGCAGTGAAGATCGGTCGGGATATAGGAACACTGAAGCTTTCTTT
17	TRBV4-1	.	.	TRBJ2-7	CASSQDPLRTSSYEQYF	TGCGCCAGCAGCCAAGACCCCCTCCGGACATCCTCCTACGAGCAGTACTTC
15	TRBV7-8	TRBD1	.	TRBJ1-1	CASSMGTGRATEAFF	TGTGCCAGCAGCATGGGGACAGGGAGGGCAACTGAAGCTTTCTTT
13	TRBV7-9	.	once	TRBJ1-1	CASRPTGLTEAFF	TGTGCCAGCAGACCTACAGGGCTCACTGAAGCTTTCTTT
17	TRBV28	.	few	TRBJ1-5	CASSLHLFQDLNQPQHF	TGTGCCAGCAGTTTGCACCTTTTTCAGGATCTCAATCAGCCCCAGCATTTT
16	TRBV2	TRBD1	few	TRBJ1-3	CASSEAPGTGGNTIYF	TGTGCCAGCAGTGAAGCCCCAGGGACAGGGGGAAACACCATATATTTT